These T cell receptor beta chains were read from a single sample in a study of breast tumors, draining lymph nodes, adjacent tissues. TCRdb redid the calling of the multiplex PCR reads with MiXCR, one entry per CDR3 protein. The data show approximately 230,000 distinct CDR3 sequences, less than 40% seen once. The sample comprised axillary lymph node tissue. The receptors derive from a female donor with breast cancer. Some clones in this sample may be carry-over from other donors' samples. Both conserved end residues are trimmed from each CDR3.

CDR3: ASSIDLDRVPYNEQF
V: TRBV19

CDR3: ASSQTKAGGPKEQF
V: TRBV3-2

CDR3: ASSQGTGANEKLF
V: TRBV3-1

CDR3: ASSLRTGANQPQH
V: TRBV28

CDR3: ASLPTSGGPHNEQF
V: TRBV19

CDR3: ASSIKGGGYT
V: TRBV19

CDR3: ASRGSSYGYT
V: TRBV25-1

CDR3: ASSASTAGVYGYP
V: TRBV7-9

CDR3: ASSATGGRYSGANVLT
V: TRBV9

CDR3: ASSIPSVGRSNEQF
V: TRBV19

CDR3: ATGQGARSNQPQH
V: TRBV10-3

CDR3: SASPRDRVEKLF
V: TRBV20-1

CDR3: ATSDPAGVSYNEQF
V: TRBV24-1

CDR3: ASSDTGFTEAF
V: TRBV6-6

CDR3: AISDGIPDTQY
V: TRBV6-4

CDR3: ASSPRFYGYT
V: TRBV28

CDR3: SLHSGRGNEQF
V: TRBV29-1

CDR3: SAMTGTNTEAF
V: TRBV20-1

CDR3: ASRPSRSSSTDTQY
V: TRBV6-5

CDR3: SARDRLSQPQH
V: TRBV20-1

CDR3: SVDRGPTEAF
V: TRBV29-1

CDR3: ASSEPSGGTYEQY
V: TRBV10-2

CDR3: ASRRTGTYEQY
V: TRBV27

CDR3: ASAETGELF
V: TRBV6-2/TRBV6-3

CDR3: SAGAGASYNEQF
V: TRBV20-1